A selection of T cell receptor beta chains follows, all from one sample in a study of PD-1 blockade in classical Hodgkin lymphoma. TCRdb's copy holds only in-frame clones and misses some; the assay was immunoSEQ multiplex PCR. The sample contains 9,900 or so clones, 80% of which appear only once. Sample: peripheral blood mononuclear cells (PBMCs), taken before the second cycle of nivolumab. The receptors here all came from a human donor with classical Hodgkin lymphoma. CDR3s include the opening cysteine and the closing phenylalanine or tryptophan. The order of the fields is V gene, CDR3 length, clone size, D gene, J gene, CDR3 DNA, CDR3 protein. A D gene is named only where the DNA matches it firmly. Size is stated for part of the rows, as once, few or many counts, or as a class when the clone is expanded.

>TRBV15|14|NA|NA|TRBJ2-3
TGTGCCACCAGCAAAGAGTTGGGTTCCGATACGCAGTATTTT
CATSKELGSDTQYF
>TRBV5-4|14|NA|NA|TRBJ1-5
TGTGCCAGCAGCTTGGGGCCCAGAGATCAGCCCCAGCATTTT
CASSLGPRDQPQHF
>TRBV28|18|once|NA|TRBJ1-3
TGTGCCAGCAGTTTATTCCTACCCGCAGGGATTTCTGGAAACACCATATATTTT
CASSLFLPAGISGNTIYF
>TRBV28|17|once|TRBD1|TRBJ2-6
TGTGCCAGCAGAGGGGACAGGACCTACTCTGGGGCCAACGTCCCGACTTTC
CASRGDRTYSGANVPTF
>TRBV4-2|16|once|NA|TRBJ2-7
TGTGCCAGCAGCCAAGAATTTCCTCTAGCTTCCTACGAGCAGTACTTC
CASSQEFPLASYEQYF
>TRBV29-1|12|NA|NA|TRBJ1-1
TGCAGCGTTGAAGGTTCGAACACTGAAGCTTTCTTT
CSVEGSNTEAFF
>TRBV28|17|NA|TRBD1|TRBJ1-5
TGTGCCAGCATCTCCCTTGGGGCAGACAGGGGCAATCAGCCCCAGCATTTT
CASISLGADRGNQPQHF
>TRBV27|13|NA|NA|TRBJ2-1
TGTGCCAGCTCGAGGGGGTCCTACAATGAGCAGTTCTTC
CASSRGSYNEQFF
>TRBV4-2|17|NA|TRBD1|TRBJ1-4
TGTGCCAGCAGCCAAGAAGGCGGGGGGACAGCTAATGAAAAACTGTTTTTT
CASSQEGGGTANEKLFF
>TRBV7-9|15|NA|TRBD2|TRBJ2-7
TGTGCCAGCAGCTTCCCTAGCGGGAGGGCGGTCGAGCAGTACTTC
CASSFPSGRAVEQYF
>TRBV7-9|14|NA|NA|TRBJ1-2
TGTGCCAGCAGCTTAACCCGCGACAACTATGGCTACACCTTC
CASSLTRDNYGYTF
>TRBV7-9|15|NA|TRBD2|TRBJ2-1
TGTGCCAGCAGCGTACTAGCGGGAGGGGTCAATGAGCAGTTCTTC
CASSVLAGGVNEQFF
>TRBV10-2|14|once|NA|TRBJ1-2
TGCGCCAGCGTAGGGCGGTGGTCGAACTATGGCTACACCTTC
CASVGRWSNYGYTF
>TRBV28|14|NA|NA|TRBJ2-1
TGTGCCACCAAACTACCCCGGGGGAGCAATGAGCAGTTCTTC
CATKLPRGSNEQFF
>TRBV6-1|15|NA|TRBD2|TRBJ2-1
TGTGCCAGCAGTGCCGGGACTAGCGGGACGACGGAGCAGTTCTTC
CASSAGTSGTTEQFF
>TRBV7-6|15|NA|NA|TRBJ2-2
TGTGCCAGCACCCTAAGGGAGTACAACACCGGGGAGCTGTTTTTT
CASTLREYNTGELFF
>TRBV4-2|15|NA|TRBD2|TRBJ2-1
TGTGCCAGCAGCCCAGGGACTAGCTCAAATAATGAGCAGTTCTTC
CASSPGTSSNNEQFF
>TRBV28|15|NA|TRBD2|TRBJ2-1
TGTGCCAGCCACAAGAGGGACTACTCAGAAGGAGAGCAGTTCTTC
CASHKRDYSEGEQFF
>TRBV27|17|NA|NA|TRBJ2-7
TGTGCCAGCAGTTTATCTTTCGGGGGCAGGAACACCTACGAGCAGTACTTC
CASSLSFGGRNTYEQYF
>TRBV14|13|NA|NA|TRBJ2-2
TGTGCCAGCAGCCCGTCCCTTAGGGGGGAGCTGTTTTTT
CASSPSLRGELFF
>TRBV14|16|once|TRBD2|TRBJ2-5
TGTGCCAGCAGCTTGGGACTAGCGGGAGGGGAAGAGACCCAGTACTTC
CASSLGLAGGEETQYF
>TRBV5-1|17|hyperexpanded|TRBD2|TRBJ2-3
TGCGCCAGCAGCAGTTGGGTAGCGGGAGGGCCGGGAGATACGCAGTATTTT
CASSSWVAGGPGDTQYF
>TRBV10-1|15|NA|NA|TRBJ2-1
TGCGCCAGCAGTGACCGGGCAGAGTCCTACAATGAGCAGTTCTTC
CASSDRAESYNEQFF
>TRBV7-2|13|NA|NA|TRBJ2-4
TGTGCCAGCAGCTGGTATGTCCAAAACATTCAGTACTTC
CASSWYVQNIQYF
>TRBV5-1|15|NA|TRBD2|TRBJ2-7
TGCGCCAGCAGCATAGGACTAGCGGGACCGACCGAGCAGTACTTC
CASSIGLAGPTEQYF
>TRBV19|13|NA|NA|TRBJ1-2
TGTGCCAGTAGCACAGGTGGGGGTAAAGGCTACACCTTC
CASSTGGGKGYTF
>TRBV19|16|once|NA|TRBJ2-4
TGTGCCTGCCGAGGGGGCGCGGGGACCGCCAAAAACATTCAGTACTTC
CACRGGAGTAKNIQYF
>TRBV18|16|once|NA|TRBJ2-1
TGTGCCAGCTCACCGACCACTAGAAAGAGGCTATTAGAGCAGTTCTTC
CASSPTTRKRLLEQFF
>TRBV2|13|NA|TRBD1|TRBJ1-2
TGTGCCAGCAGTGGGACAGGGGGCAATGGCTACACCTTC
CASSGTGGNGYTF
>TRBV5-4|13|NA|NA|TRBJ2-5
TGTGCCAGCAGCTTCGGAAGACAAGAGACCCAGTACTTC
CASSFGRQETQYF
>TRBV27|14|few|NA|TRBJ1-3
TGTGCCAGCAGTTTAAACGGGCCTGGAAACACCATATATTTT
CASSLNGPGNTIYF
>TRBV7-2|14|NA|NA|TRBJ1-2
TGTGCCAGCAGCTATCCACGGCCGATGTATGGCTACACCTTC
CASSYPRPMYGYTF
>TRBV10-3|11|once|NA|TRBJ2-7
TGTGCCATCAGTGAGATCTACGAGCAGTACTTC
CAISEIYEQYF
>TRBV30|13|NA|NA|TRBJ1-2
TGTGCCTGGTCTGGGACATTTTGGTTCGGCTGCACCTTC
CAWSGTFWFGCTF
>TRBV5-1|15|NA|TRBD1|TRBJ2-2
TGCGCCAGCAGCTTGGGACAGGGGGACACCGGGGAGCTGTTTTTT
CASSLGQGDTGELFF